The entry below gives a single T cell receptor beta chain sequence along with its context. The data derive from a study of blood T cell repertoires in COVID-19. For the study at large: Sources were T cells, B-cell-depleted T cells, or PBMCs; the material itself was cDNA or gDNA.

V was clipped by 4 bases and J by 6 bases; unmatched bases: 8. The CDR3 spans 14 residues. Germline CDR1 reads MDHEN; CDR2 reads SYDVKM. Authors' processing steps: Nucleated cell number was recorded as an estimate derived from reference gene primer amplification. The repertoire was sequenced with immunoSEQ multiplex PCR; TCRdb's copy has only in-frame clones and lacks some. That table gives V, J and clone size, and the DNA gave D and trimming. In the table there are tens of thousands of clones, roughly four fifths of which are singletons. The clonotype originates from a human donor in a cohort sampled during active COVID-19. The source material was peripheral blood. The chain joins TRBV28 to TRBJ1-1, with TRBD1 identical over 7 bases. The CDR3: CASSSQGGWPEAFF. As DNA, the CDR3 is TGTGCCAGCAGTTCCCAGGGGGGATGGCCTGAAGCTTTCTTT.